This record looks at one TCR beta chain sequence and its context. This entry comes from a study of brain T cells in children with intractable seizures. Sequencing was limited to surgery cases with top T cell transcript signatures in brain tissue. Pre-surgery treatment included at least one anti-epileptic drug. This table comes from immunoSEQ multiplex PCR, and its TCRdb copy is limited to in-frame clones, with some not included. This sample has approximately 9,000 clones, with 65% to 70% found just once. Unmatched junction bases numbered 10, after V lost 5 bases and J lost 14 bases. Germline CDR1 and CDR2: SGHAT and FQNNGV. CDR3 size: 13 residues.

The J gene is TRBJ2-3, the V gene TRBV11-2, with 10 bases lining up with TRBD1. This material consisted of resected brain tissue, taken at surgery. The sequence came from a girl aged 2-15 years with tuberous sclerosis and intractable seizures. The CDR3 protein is CASSANRDRGWYF. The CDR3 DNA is TGTGCCAGCAGCGCCAACCGGGACAGGGGTTGGTATTTT.